This TCR beta chain derives from a study of shared clonotypes between healthy human individuals. Each sample came from a Caucasian adult donor living in Nashville, Tennessee. The germline CDR1 and CDR2 sequences are SGHVS and FNYEAQ. The CDR3 loop spans 15 amino acids. Trimming at V came to 5 bases and at J to 9 bases, leaving 7 bases not matched to a gene. TCRdb keeps only in-frame clones here, not all; method: immunoSEQ multiplex PCR. The sample has hundreds of thousands of clones, roughly 97% seen once. This TCR was sampled from a young woman in good health. The rearrangement links TRBV7-6 to TRBJ2-1, with 13 nucleotides matching TRBD2. Material for sequencing was naive CD4+ T cells sorted from blood. Subset here: CD45RA+ positively selected. The CDR3 DNA reads as TGTGCCAGCAGCGCCGGACTAGCGGGAGAGAGTGAGCAGTTCTTC. It encodes CASSAGLAGESEQFF.